These 10 T cell receptor beta chains came from one sample sequenced in a study of beta chain features in type 1 diabetes. As every portion of the isolated RNA was reverse transcribed, the sequencing read expressed TCRB transcripts. Here immunoSEQ multiplex PCR was the method, and the copy in TCRdb shows in-frame clones only, minus some. The table lists roughly 500,000 clones, roughly an eighth of them singletons, with less than 0.06% in the top ten. The sequenced sample consisted of naive CD4+ T cells from blood. These receptor sequences come from a woman younger than 30 in good health.

V usage is TRBV27 and J usage is TRBJ1-2; 9 bases are shared with TRBD1. Germline V gives CDR1 MNHEY, CDR2 SMNVEV (reference sequence). J was trimmed by 1 base and V by 5 bases; bases with no gene match: 2. This CDR3 comprises 14 residues. CDR3: CASSRDRVNYGYTF. The CDR3 region has the DNA TGTGCCAGCAGTCGGGACAGGGTTAACTATGGCTACACCTTC.

The chain links TRBV19 to TRBJ2-6; D is uncertain. Trimming pared 3 bases from V and 1 base from J, leaving 7 bases between. The length of the CDR3 is 15 residues. Germline V gene lookup returns CDR1 LNHDA and CDR2 SQIVND (reference sequence). The CDR3 loop reads CASSIQISGANVLTF. In nucleotides, the CDR3 is TGTGCCAGTAGTATCCAGATATCTGGGGCCAACGTCCTGACTTTC.

The gene calls are TRBV5-1 and TRBJ2-4, with D uncertain. CDR1 and CDR2 (germline): SGHRS, YFSETQ. V was clipped by 3 bases and J by 0 bases, with 10 bases between them. This CDR3 spans 15 amino acids. The CDR3 spells CASSSNRIAKNIQYF. The CDR3 DNA is TGCGCCAGCAGCTCGAACCGGATAGCCAAAAACATTCAGTACTTC.

The chain uses TRBV5-4 and TRBJ2-3, with D possibly TRBD2 on 5 matching bases. Germline V gene sequence: CDR1 SGHNT, CDR2 YYREEE (reference sequence). CDR3 length: 13 residues. With 4 bases removed from V and 8 bases from J, the gap between germline ends came to 14 bases. CDR3: CASSRTPPGTQYF. The DNA for the CDR3 is TGTGCCAGCAGCCGGACTCCCCCGGGTACGCAGTATTTT.

This clone was counted only a few times. The rearrangement uses TRBV14 and TRBJ1-1, with D unclear. The CDR3 totals 18 residues. Germline assignment: CDR1 SGHDN and CDR2 FVKESK. The V gene lost 0 bases and the J gene lost 2 bases, with 19 bases spanning the gap. CDR3 loop: CASSQDLLGVRVNTEAFF. The CDR3 coding sequence is TGTGCCAGCAGCCAAGATCTTTTGGGAGTACGGGTTAACACTGAAGCTTTCTTT.

The table lists this clone with a few counts. The chain has TRBV29-1 and TRBJ2-3, with D perhaps TRBD2 (5 bases). V gave up 1 base and J gave up 6 bases, with 8 bases separating them. CDR1 is SQVTM, CDR2 ANQGSEA, per germline. The CDR3 sequence is 12 residues long. CDR3 protein: CSVEAGVDTQYF. The CDR3 coding sequence is TGCAGCGTTGAAGCCGGGGTTGATACGCAGTATTTT.

This clone was seen only a few times. The chain is built from TRBV7-9 and TRBJ2-7; unclear D gene. Germline CDR1 SEHNR, CDR2 FQNEAQ (reference sequence). V dropped 4 bases and J dropped 3 bases, with 7 bases sitting between them. The CDR3 totals 12 residues. CDR3 in DNA: TGTGCCAGCAGCTCAGATCACTACGAGCAGTACTTC. It specifies CASSSDHYEQYF.

This clone was picked up a small number of times. V gene TRBV4-3 combines with J gene TRBJ2-1; no clear D gene. The CDR3 loop spans 14 amino acids. The V end lost 0 bases, the J end lost 7 bases, and 10 bases lay between the germline ends. Germline assignment: CDR1 LGHNA and CDR2 YSLEER. Here the CDR3 reads CASSQEFAANEQFF. CDR3 nucleotides: TGCGCCAGCAGCCAAGAATTTGCCGCGAATGAGCAGTTCTTC.

This clone was counted a few times. This sequence joins TRBV4-1 and TRBJ2-1; D may be TRBD2 (6 bases). Germline CDR1 reads MGHRA; CDR2 reads YSYEKL. V gave up 1 base and J gave up 6 bases, with 10 bases separating them. The CDR3 runs to 14 residues. The CDR3 DNA follows: TGCGCCAGCAGCCAAGGACTCGGGGGCAATGAGCAGTTCTTC. It is translated as CASSQGLGGNEQFF.

As regards this clone: The same CDR3 is also encoded by other DNA sequences in this sample. The chain uses TRBV7-2 and TRBJ2-6; unclear D gene. The CDR3 has 13 amino acids. The V gene lost 5 bases and the J gene lost 8 bases, with 10 bases spanning the gap. Per germline, CDR1 SGHTA and CDR2 FQGNSA. CDR3 bases: TGTGCCAGCAGCCCCCTAGTAACCAACGTCCTGACTTTC. It translates to CASSPLVTNVLTF. Complete variable domain (other parts from reference TRBV7-2 and TRBJ2-6): GAGVSQSPSNKVTEKGKDVELRCDPISGHTALYWYRQSLGQGLEFLIYFQGNSAPDKSGLPSDRFSAERTGGSVSTLTIQRTQQEDSAVYLCASSPLVTNVLTFGAGSRLTVL.